This T cell receptor (beta chain) originates from a study of T cell responses to AZD1222 COVID-19 vaccine. Profiling relied on immunoSEQ multiplex PCR, and the TCRdb table lists in-frame clones only, not all of them. The sample includes around 110,000 clones, 75% to 90% seen only once; the top ten take more than 2.5%. V lost 4 bases, J lost 8 bases, and 8 bases lay in between. The CDR3 sequence is 11 residues long. This rearrangement joins TRBV12-3 or TRBV12-4 to TRBJ1-2, with a possible D match to TRBD1 (5 bases). The sample here was peripheral blood, taken on day 0 of AZD1222 vaccination. This TCR was sampled from an adult in good health. CDR3 sequence reads: CASSWGVGYTF. The CDR3 DNA reads as TGTGCCAGCAGTTGGGGGGTAGGCTACACCTTC.